This TCR beta chain was found in a study of immune characterization of retroperitoneal liposarcoma. TCRdb recomputed calls from the PCR reads with MiXCR, one row per CDR3 protein. The sample records a few thousand distinct CDR3 sequences, 46% being singletons. The sequenced sample was tumor tissue. The receptor was isolated from a male donor with retroperitoneal liposarcoma.

The DNA of the CDR3 is TGTGCCGGGGGTGCACGCAACACTGAAGCTTTCTTT. It yields the protein CAGGARNTEAFF. The chain has TRBV6-1 and TRBJ1-1; TRBD1 might be the D (5 bases). The V end was cut by 11 bases, the J end by 2 bases, with 12 bases between. Germline CDR1 MNHNS, CDR2 SASEGT. The CDR3 has 12 amino acids.